The entry that follows covers one TCR beta chain sequence. Its antigen is not known. Only in-frame clones appear in the TCRdb table, and some are missing; sequencing was by immunoSEQ multiplex PCR. Of some 49,000 clones listed, around 85% are singletons. The sample belongs to a study of OX40 agonist ivuxolimab in advanced cancers. Study results and limitations: At doses 0.1 to 3.0 mg/kg, CD4+ and CD8+ clones expanded.

Trimming removed 0 bases from V and 0 bases from J, with 5 bases in between. The CDR3 consists of 14 residues. CDR1 is SGHDN, CDR2 FVKESK, per germline. This TCR came from an adult with an advanced solid tumor such as melanoma, head and neck, liver or kidney cancer. V usage is TRBV14 and J usage is TRBJ1-1; D is unresolved. The specimen comprised CD4+ or CD8+ T cells sorted from blood, sampled in a trial of the OX40 agonist ivuxolimab. CDR3 region: CASSQETVNTEAFF. The CDR3 DNA follows: TGTGCCAGCAGCCAAGAAACCGTGAACACTGAAGCTTTCTTT.